The rows below give T cell receptor beta chains drawn from one sample of a study of T cells after yellow fever vaccination. TCRdb reprocessed the 5' RACE reads with MiXCR, giving one entry per CDR3 protein. The sample records about 330,000 distinct CDR3 sequences, around 6.8% being singletons. The input for sequencing was PBMCs, taken about 41 days after the first yellow fever vaccination. Source of these receptors: a young man who received the YFV17D yellow fever vaccine. The CDR3 runs from the conserved cysteine through the conserved F or W. D genes are given only for firm matches. Size is stated for part of the rows, as once, few or many counts, or as a class when the clone is expanded.

d_call | j_call | clone_size | v_call | cdr3_aa | cdr3_nt
. | TRBJ1-5 | many | TRBV28 | CASRAGDPNQPQHF | TGTGCCAGCAGGGCAGGGGATCCGAATCAGCCCCAGCATTTT
. | TRBJ1-5 | few | TRBV5-4 | CASSQSRDRAPQHF | TGTGCCAGCAGCCAATCCAGGGACCGGGCGCCCCAGCATTTT
. | TRBJ2-7 | many | TRBV27 | CASRSTGRSYEQYF | TGTGCCAGCCGCTCGACAGGACGCTCCTACGAGCAGTACTTC
. | TRBJ1-5 | few | TRBV20-1 | CSAKIRDKYNSNQPQHF | TGCAGTGCTAAAATCCGGGACAAATATAATAGCAATCAGCCCCAGCATTTT
. | TRBJ1-2 | few | TRBV29-1 | CSVTGASEKGGYTF | TGCAGCGTCACCGGCGCTTCGGAAAAAGGAGGCTACACCTTC
. | TRBJ2-5 | . | TRBV5-1 | CASSLVYWYQETQYF | TGCGCCAGCAGCTTGGTGTACTGGTACCAAGAGACCCAGTACTTC
TRBD2 | TRBJ2-3 | many | TRBV7-9 | CASSARTSGDTQYF | TGTGCCAGCAGCGCTCGGACTAGCGGCGATACGCAGTATTTT
TRBD1 | TRBJ2-1 | . | TRBV29-1 | CSVTGGLIYEQFF | TGCAGCGTTACAGGGGGCCTTATCTATGAGCAGTTCTTC
. | TRBJ2-2 | many | TRBV7-2 | CASSLYVRTLNTGELFF | TGTGCCAGCAGCTTATACGTTCGGACATTGAACACCGGGGAGCTGTTTTTT
TRBD2 | TRBJ2-2 | many | TRBV5-1 | CASTAGRGYTGELFF | TGCGCCAGCACCGCGGGGAGGGGCTACACCGGGGAGCTGTTTTTT
. | TRBJ1-1 | many | TRBV18 | CASSPAAEAFF | TGTGCCAGCTCACCGGCTGCTGAAGCTTTCTTT
TRBD1 | TRBJ2-5 | many | TRBV29-1 | CSGDRGDETQYF | TGCAGCGGAGACAGGGGCGATGAGACCCAGTACTTC
. | TRBJ1-4 | few | TRBV6-5 | CASSYSRGLGEKLFF | TGTGCCAGCAGTTACTCGAGAGGATTAGGGGAAAAACTGTTTTTT
. | TRBJ2-1 | few | TRBV10-3 | CAMGSFNEQFF | TGTGCCATGGGGTCCTTCAATGAGCAGTTCTTC
. | TRBJ2-5 | few | TRBV20-1 | CSASSTRAHETQYF | TGCAGTGCTTCCTCGACTAGGGCTCACGAGACCCAGTACTTC
. | TRBJ2-2 | . | TRBV4-1 | CASSREIAGAGTGELFF | TGCGCCAGCAGCCGAGAGATCGCGGGGGCGGGCACCGGGGAGCTGTTTTTT
. | TRBJ2-7 | few | TRBV7-2 | CASSNLLAKYF | TGTGCCAGCAGCAACCTCCTAGCGAAGTACTTC
. | TRBJ2-3 | few | TRBV10-3 | CAISEVLIGTDTQYF | TGTGCCATCAGTGAAGTTCTAATAGGCACAGATACGCAGTATTTT
. | TRBJ1-6 | few | TRBV5-4 | CASSWPGGNSPLHF | TGTGCCAGCAGCTGGCCTGGGGGCAATTCACCCCTCCACTTT
TRBD1 | TRBJ2-3 | many | TRBV5-6 | CASRGQGSLTDTQYF | TGTGCCAGCAGGGGACAGGGGTCGTTGACAGATACGCAGTATTTT
. | TRBJ2-2 | . | TRBV7-2 | CASSRAPPGELFF | TGTGCCAGCAGCCGAGCACCCCCCGGGGAGCTGTTTTTT
. | TRBJ1-1 | many | TRBV6-1 | CATDSKETHTEAFF | TGTGCCACCGACTCCAAGGAGACCCACACTGAAGCTTTCTTT
. | TRBJ2-5 | many | TRBV5-6 | CASSLVSFGGAQYF | TGTGCCAGCAGCTTGGTCAGCTTCGGCGGGGCCCAGTACTTC
TRBD2 | TRBJ2-5 | many | TRBV7-9 | CASSVRSGGLQETQYF | TGTGCCAGCAGCGTACGTAGCGGGGGTTTGCAAGAGACCCAGTACTTC
. | TRBJ1-1 | few | TRBV27 | CASSLARSTEAFF | TGTGCCAGCAGTCTCGCCCGGAGCACTGAAGCTTTCTTT
. | TRBJ2-3 | many | TRBV12-3/TRBV12-4 | CASTSGRSTDTQYF | TGTGCCAGCACCTCGGGACGGAGCACAGATACGCAGTATTTT
. | TRBJ1-4 | few | TRBV29-1 | CSVEVEGIDEKLFF | TGCAGCGTTGAAGTAGAGGGTATCGATGAAAAACTGTTTTTT
TRBD1 | TRBJ1-2 | few | TRBV7-2 | CASSSPGGGGYGYTF | TGTGCCAGCAGCTCACCAGGGGGTGGGGGCTATGGCTACACCTTC
. | TRBJ2-4 | few | TRBV5-4 | CASSLSETRDIQYF | TGTGCCAGCAGCCTATCCGAAACAAGGGACATTCAGTACTTC
. | TRBJ2-4 | . | TRBV7-6 | CASSLSASVAKNIQYF | TGTGCCAGCAGCTTATCGGCTAGCGTGGCCAAAAACATTCAGTACTTC
TRBD1 | TRBJ1-1 | . | TRBV7-9 | CASRVDRGGRNTEAFF | TGTGCCAGCAGAGTGGACAGGGGCGGACGGAACACTGAAGCTTTCTTT
. | TRBJ2-2 | few | TRBV30 | CAWTHFTITGELFF | TGTGCCTGGACCCATTTCACGATCACCGGGGAGCTGTTTTTT
. | TRBJ2-3 | . | TRBV15 | CATSTDKGRDTQYF | TGTGCCACCAGCACCGACAAGGGGCGAGATACGCAGTATTTT
. | TRBJ2-7 | many | TRBV5-1 | CASSLGGGRYEQYF | TGCGCCAGCAGCTTGGGAGGCGGACGCTACGAGCAGTACTTC
TRBD1 | TRBJ1-1 | many | TRBV5-1 | CASSPPETGSPEAFF | TGCGCCAGCAGCCCGCCGGAGACAGGGAGCCCTGAAGCTTTCTTT
. | TRBJ2-3 | . | TRBV4-3 | CASSKGTTSTDTQYF | TGCGCCAGCAGCAAGGGGACCACTAGCACAGATACGCAGTATTTT
. | TRBJ2-3 | few | TRBV5-5 | CASRPSQLSDTQYF | TGTGCCAGCCGTCCGAGCCAGTTATCAGATACGCAGTATTTT
TRBD1 | TRBJ2-2 | . | TRBV15 | CATSMDRGAGELFF | TGTGCCACCAGCATGGACAGGGGTGCCGGGGAGCTGTTTTTT
. | TRBJ1-6 | few | TRBV20-1 | CSARVGYNSPLHF | TGCAGTGCTAGAGTTGGTTATAATTCACCCCTCCACTTT
. | TRBJ1-5 | few | TRBV20-1 | CSATGLKGNQPQHF | TGCAGTGCCACGGGCCTAAAGGGAAATCAGCCCCAGCATTTT
. | TRBJ2-5 | . | TRBV12-3/TRBV12-4 | CASSFQDQETQYF | TGTGCCAGCAGTTTCCAGGACCAAGAGACCCAGTACTTC
. | TRBJ2-7 | many | TRBV6-6 | CASSYLISYEQYF | TGTGCCAGCAGTTACTTGATCTCCTACGAGCAGTACTTC
. | TRBJ2-3 | . | TRBV7-3 | CASSSVGMITDTQYF | TGTGCCAGCAGCTCCGTGGGCATGATCACAGATACGCAGTATTTT
. | TRBJ1-1 | . | TRBV7-2 | CASSFAGIEAFF | TGTGCCAGCAGCTTTGCAGGAATTGAAGCTTTCTTT
. | TRBJ2-2 | many | TRBV12-3/TRBV12-4 | CASSLGQTTGELFF | TGTGCCAGCAGCCTCGGACAGACTACCGGGGAGCTGTTTTTT
. | TRBJ1-1 | . | TRBV4-2 | CASSQGGLQSEAFF | TGTGCCAGCAGCCAAGGGGGTTTGCAGTCAGAAGCTTTCTTT
. | TRBJ2-3 | few | TRBV12-3/TRBV12-4 | CASTIRGGTDTQYF | TGTGCCAGCACTATCAGGGGTGGGACAGATACGCAGTATTTT
TRBD2 | TRBJ2-1 | . | TRBV10-1 | CASSLLSGGNEQFF | TGCGCCAGCAGTCTTCTTTCGGGGGGCAATGAGCAGTTCTTC
. | TRBJ2-7 | . | TRBV20-1 | CSARALRGQSYEQYF | TGCAGTGCTAGAGCCCTCCGCGGACAGTCCTACGAGCAGTACTTC
TRBD1 | TRBJ2-5 | many | TRBV7-2 | CASSLTVSGQQETQYF | TGTGCCAGCAGCTTGACCGTATCGGGACAGCAAGAGACCCAGTACTTC
TRBD2 | TRBJ2-1 | many | TRBV7-2 | CASSPTSGGPKQFF | TGTGCCAGCAGCCCGACTAGCGGGGGGCCCAAGCAGTTCTTC